These T cell receptor beta chains were read from a single sample in a study of T-cell memory formation after mild COVID-19. TCRdb reanalysed the 5' RACE reads using MiXCR and keeps one entry per CDR3 protein. Seen here are about 190,000 distinct CDR3 sequences, about 17% observed once, and the top ten hold 2.4%. Sequencing was performed on PBMCs or a T cell subset sorted from them (not recorded which). These receptors all stem from an adult woman who had mild COVID-19 (a few samples of this study predate the infection). Cell type and time point are not known. Each CDR3 is given with its conserved first and last residue. A D gene is named only where the DNA matches it firmly. Clone size is not always given. Where it is, it says once, few, many or a class for expanded clones.

D	J	size	V	CDR3	DNA
TRBD1	TRBJ1-2	.	TRBV7-2	CASSLSGDRVDYGYTF	TGTGCCAGCAGCTTGTCCGGGGACAGGGTAGACTATGGCTACACCTTC
.	TRBJ1-3	few	TRBV9	CASSVVGWGASGNTIYF	TGTGCCAGCAGCGTAGTAGGATGGGGGGCGTCTGGAAACACCATATATTTT
.	TRBJ1-2	.	TRBV29-1	CSVGQNPWGYTF	TGCAGCGTTGGGCAGAACCCCTGGGGCTACACCTTC
.	TRBJ2-1	.	TRBV5-1	CASSPRQGQNEQFF	TGCGCCAGCAGCCCAAGGCAGGGCCAGAATGAGCAGTTCTTC
.	TRBJ2-3	.	TRBV7-7	CASSSDRTDTQYF	TGTGCTAGCAGCTCAGACCGCACAGATACGCAGTATTTT
TRBD1	TRBJ2-7	.	TRBV2	CASSWTGAYEQYF	TGTGCCAGCAGTTGGACAGGCGCCTACGAGCAGTACTTC
.	TRBJ1-1	few	TRBV7-6	CASSLDSYMNTEAFF	TGTGCCAGCAGCTTGGACAGCTACATGAACACTGAAGCTTTCTTT
.	TRBJ2-3	.	TRBV5-1	CASSFTVPDTQYF	TGCGCCAGCAGCTTCACAGTACCAGATACGCAGTATTTT
.	TRBJ2-5	.	TRBV12-3/TRBV12-4	CASSSGFAETRYF	TGTGCCAGCAGTTCGGGATTTGCAGAGACCCGGTACTTC
.	TRBJ1-3	.	TRBV12-3/TRBV12-4	CASSFGGNTIYF	TGTGCCAGCAGTTTCGGGGGAAACACCATATATTTT
.	TRBJ2-5	.	TRBV4-1	CASSHRTVYQETQYF	TGCGCCAGCAGCCATCGGACAGTTTACCAAGAGACCCAGTACTTC
.	TRBJ2-5	.	TRBV7-2	CASSLVSETQYF	TGTGCCAGCAGCTTAGTTTCAGAGACCCAGTACTTC